This TCR beta chain was identified in a study (dated by TCRdb to 2015 to 2017). General notes on the study: Whether tumor-infiltrating Tregs in breast cancer are recruited from blood Tregs or converted in situ from other CD4+ T cell subsets was tested.

Naive CD4+ T cells were purified with the Miltenyi Naive CD4+ T Cell Isolation kit, with Tregs depleted using CD25 microbeads. Tregs, naive and memory CD4+ T cells from tumor, blood and ipsilateral draining lymph nodes of about five breast cancer patients underwent full-length TCR alpha and beta sequencing. Tumor tissue and lymph nodes obtained by ipsilateral axillary dissection were perfused with PBS, cut into small pieces and digested using collagenase I and hyaluronidase. Sorted cell populations were confirmed by FACS to exceed 90% purity. Beyond this particular receptor, the publication reports: The TCR gene usage of tumor memory CD4+ T cells clustered together with blood and lymph node memory CD4+ cells and with lymph node naive CD4+ cells. Validation in the larger cohort was restricted to a single TCR beta V-J rearrangement rather than whole repertoires. The TCR alpha and beta sequences of tumor-infiltrating Tregs showed the greatest overlap with tumor naive CD4+ T cells, followed by blood naive CD4+ T cells.

Full-length TCR variable regions were amplified by 5' RACE PCR with constant-region reverse primers, followed by semi-nested PCR with Nested Universal Primer A. Using the ReliaPrep RNA Cell Miniprep System, total RNA was extracted, and the SMARTer RACE 5'/3' Kit was then used to reverse transcribe the RNA into 5'RACE-ready cDNA. Full-length TCR alpha and beta libraries were barcoded with multiplex adaptors and sequenced on an Illumina MiSeq. On the authors' methods: Sequencing data were pooled across the five patients for each of nine subset-tissue groups and compared by unsupervised clustering of TCR gene usage. The Morisita-Horn index was used to calculate repertoire similarity, with shared sequences weighted according to their contribution to each repertoire. The public reads were quality trimmed at Q25 with fastp and then assembled into clones with MiXCR by TCRdb, keeping productive beta chains. Rows matching on CDR3 protein sequence are summarized as one entry with the most common DNA and genes. The V and J calls come from TCRdb's annotation, not from the publication. For this sample the table gives approximately 8,200 distinct CDR3 sequences, of which 68% were detected only once. The ten largest clones represent about 4.5% of the sample.

Worth noting for this clonotype: What antigen it recognizes has not been identified. No base qualities exist here, and no much larger clone lies one base off it.

The sequenced sample consisted of tumor-infiltrating naive CD4+ T cells sorted from the breast tumor. Reading the label with the study, this specimen's cell subset or site is: naive CD4+ T cells, CD4+CD45RA+CD25-. This TCR came from a female donor with breast cancer.

The bases read TGCAGTGCTAGGGGGGAGGGAGGGGTGGGTCCATCTAACTATGGCTACACCTTC. Its protein is CSARGEGGVGPSNYGYTF. The chain uses TRBV20-1 and TRBJ1-2; TRBD1 could be the D gene, as 5 bases match. CDR1 and CDR2, per the germline V gene (reference sequence), are DFQATT and SNEGSKA. V loses 3 bases, J loses 0 bases, and the germline ends lie 23 bases apart. Reading from cysteine to phenylalanine, the CDR3 counts 18 amino acids. The sequence is cut down to CDR3 DNA, 54 bases in frame from base 1.